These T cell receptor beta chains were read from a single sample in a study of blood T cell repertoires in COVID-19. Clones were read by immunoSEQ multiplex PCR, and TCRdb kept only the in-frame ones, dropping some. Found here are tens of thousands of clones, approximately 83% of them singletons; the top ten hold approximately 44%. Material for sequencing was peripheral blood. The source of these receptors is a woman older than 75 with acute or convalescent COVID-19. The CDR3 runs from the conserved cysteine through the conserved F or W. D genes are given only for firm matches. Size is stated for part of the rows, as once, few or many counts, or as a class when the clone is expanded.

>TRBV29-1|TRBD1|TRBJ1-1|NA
CSVQTGVMNTEAFF
TGCAGCGTACAGACAGGGGTAATGAACACTGAAGCTTTCTTT
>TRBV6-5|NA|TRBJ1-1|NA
CASSYRHNTEAFF
TGTGCCAGCAGTTACCGACATAACACTGAAGCTTTCTTT
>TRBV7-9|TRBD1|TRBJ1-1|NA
CASSKTGGEGGTEAFF
TGTGCCAGCAGCAAGACAGGGGGCGAGGGCGGCACTGAAGCTTTCTTT
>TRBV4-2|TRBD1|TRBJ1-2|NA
CASSQEQGRANYGYTF
TGTGCCAGCAGCCAAGAACAGGGGCGAGCTAACTATGGCTACACCTTC
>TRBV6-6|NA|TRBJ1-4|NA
CASRLGGVGSEKLFF
TGTGCCAGCAGATTAGGGGGGGTGGGAAGCGAAAAACTGTTTTTT
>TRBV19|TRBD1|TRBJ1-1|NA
CASSIAQGAGAEAFF
TGTGCCAGTAGTATAGCACAGGGGGCTGGTGCTGAAGCTTTCTTT
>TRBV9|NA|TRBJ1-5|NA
CASSVSELGQPQHF
TGTGCCAGCAGCGTTTCGGAGCTGGGTCAGCCCCAGCATTTT
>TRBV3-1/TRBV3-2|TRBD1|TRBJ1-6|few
CASSLGTGDSPLHF
TGTGCCAGCAGCCTCGGGACAGGTGATTCACCCCTCCACTTT
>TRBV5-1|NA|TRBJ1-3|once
CASSPNHNRNTIYF
TGCGCCAGCAGCCCCAACCACAACAGAAACACCATATATTTT
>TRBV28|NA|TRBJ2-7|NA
CASEGTTYEQYF
TGTGCCAGCGAGGGGACAACCTACGAGCAGTACTTC
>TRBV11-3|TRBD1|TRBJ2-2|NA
CASSLGWTGGTGELFF
TGTGCCAGCAGCTTAGGCTGGACAGGGGGCACCGGGGAGCTGTTTTTT
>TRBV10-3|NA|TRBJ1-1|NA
CAISDSTEFEAFF
TGTGCCATCAGTGACAGTACCGAATTTGAAGCTTTCTTT
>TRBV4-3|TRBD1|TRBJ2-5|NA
CASSPQGAQGGETQYF
TGCGCCAGCAGCCCCCAGGGGGCACAGGGGGGAGAGACCCAGTACTTC
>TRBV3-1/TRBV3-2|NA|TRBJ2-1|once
CASSQEAGLYNEQFF
TGTGCCAGCAGCCAAGAGGCGGGACTTTACAATGAGCAGTTCTTC
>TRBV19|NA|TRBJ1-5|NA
CASSIVSDNSNQPQHF
TGTGCCAGTAGTATAGTAAGCGATAATAGCAATCAGCCCCAGCATTTT
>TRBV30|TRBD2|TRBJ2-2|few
CAWSVRLASGTGELFF
TGTGCCTGGAGTGTTCGACTAGCGAGTGGCACCGGGGAGCTGTTTTTT
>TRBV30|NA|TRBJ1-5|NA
CAWSVQGDQPQHF
TGTGCCTGGAGTGTACAAGGGGATCAGCCCCAGCATTTT
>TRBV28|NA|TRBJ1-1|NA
CASSLQGWTEAFF
TGTGCCAGCAGTTTACAGGGATGGACTGAAGCTTTCTTT
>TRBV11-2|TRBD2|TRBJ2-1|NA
CASREGTSAGNEQFF
TGTGCCAGCAGGGAAGGGACTAGCGCAGGTAATGAGCAGTTCTTC
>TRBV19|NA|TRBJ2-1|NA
CASRTSGPSYNEQFF
TGTGCCAGTAGGACGTCAGGGCCTTCCTACAATGAGCAGTTCTTC
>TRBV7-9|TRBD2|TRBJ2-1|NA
CASSRPGTNNEQFF
TGTGCCAGCAGCCGGCCCGGGACTAACAATGAGCAGTTCTTC
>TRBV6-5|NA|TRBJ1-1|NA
CASSYGQLNTEAFF
TGTGCCAGCAGTTACGGGCAGCTGAACACTGAAGCTTTCTTT
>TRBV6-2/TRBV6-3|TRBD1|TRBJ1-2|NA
CASSDGTGIYGYTF
TGTGCCAGCAGCGACGGGACAGGGATCTATGGCTACACCTTC
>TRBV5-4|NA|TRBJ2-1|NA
CASSLVAGNNNEQFF
TGTGCCAGCAGCTTGGTGGCGGGGAACAACAATGAGCAGTTCTTC
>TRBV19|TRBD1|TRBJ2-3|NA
CATSLDRATDTQYF
TGTGCCACCAGCCTGGACAGGGCTACAGATACTCAGTATTTT
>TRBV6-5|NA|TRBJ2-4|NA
CASSGHGTAKNIQYF
TGTGCCAGCAGCGGACACGGGACTGCCAAAAACATTCAGTACTTC
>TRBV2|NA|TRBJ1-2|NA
CASTSVGGSYGYTF
TGTGCCAGCACGAGTGTTGGGGGGTCCTATGGCTACACCTTC
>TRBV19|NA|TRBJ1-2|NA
CASSNQAGGNYGYTF
TGTGCCAGTAGTAACCAGGCCGGGGGGAACTATGGCTACACCTTC
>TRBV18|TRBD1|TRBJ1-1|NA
CASSRTGNTEAFF
TGTGCCAGCTCACGGACAGGGAACACTGAAGCTTTCTTT
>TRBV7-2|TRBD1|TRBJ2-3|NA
CASSRDSYPDTQYF
TGTGCCAGCAGCCGGGACAGCTACCCAGATACGCAGTATTTT
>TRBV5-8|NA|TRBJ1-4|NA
CASSSPGEGDEKLFF
TGTGCCAGCAGCTCACCAGGGGAAGGGGATGAAAAACTGTTTTTT
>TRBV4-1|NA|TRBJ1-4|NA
CASSQGGRGASPTNEKLFF
TGCGCCAGCAGCCAAGGGGGACGGGGGGCATCCCCCACTAATGAAAAACTGTTTTTT
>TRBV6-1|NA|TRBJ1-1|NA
CASTTGETEAFF
TGTGCCAGCACAACGGGGGAAACTGAAGCTTTCTTT
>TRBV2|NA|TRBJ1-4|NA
CASSEITGVDEKLFF
TGTGCCAGCAGTGAAATTACGGGGGTGGATGAAAAACTGTTTTTT
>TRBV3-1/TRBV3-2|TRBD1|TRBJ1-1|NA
CASSPRDRGEGEAFF
TGTGCCAGCAGTCCGAGGGACAGGGGGGAGGGTGAAGCTTTCTTT
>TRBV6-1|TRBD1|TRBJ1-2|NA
CASSEAQTGATGYTF
TGTGCCAGCAGTGAGGCTCAGACAGGGGCTACTGGCTACACCTTC
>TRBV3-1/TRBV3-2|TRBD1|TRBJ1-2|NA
CASQGARGYTF
TGTGCCAGTCAGGGGGCTCGGGGCTACACCTTC
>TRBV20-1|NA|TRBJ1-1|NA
CSARGREEAFF
TGCAGTGCTAGAGGCCGGGAAGAAGCTTTCTTT
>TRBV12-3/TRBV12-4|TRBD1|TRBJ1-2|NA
CASSWGTGEGYTF
TGTGCCAGCAGTTGGGGGACAGGGGAAGGCTACACCTTC